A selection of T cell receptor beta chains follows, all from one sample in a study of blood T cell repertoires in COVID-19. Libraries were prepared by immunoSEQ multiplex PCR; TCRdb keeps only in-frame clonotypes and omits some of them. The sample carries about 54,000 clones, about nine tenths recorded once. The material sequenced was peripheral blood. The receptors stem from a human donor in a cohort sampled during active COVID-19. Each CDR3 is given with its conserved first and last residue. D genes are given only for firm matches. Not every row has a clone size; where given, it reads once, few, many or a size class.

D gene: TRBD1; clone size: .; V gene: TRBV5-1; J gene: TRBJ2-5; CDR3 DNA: TGCGCCAGCAGCTTGATGGGGACAGGGGTTCAAGAGACCCAGTACTTC; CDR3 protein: CASSLMGTGVQETQYF
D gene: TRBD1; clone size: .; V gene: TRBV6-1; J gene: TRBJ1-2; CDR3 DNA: TGTGCCAGCAGTGAAAGACAGGGTTCGACAAATGGCTACACCTTC; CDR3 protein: CASSERQGSTNGYTF
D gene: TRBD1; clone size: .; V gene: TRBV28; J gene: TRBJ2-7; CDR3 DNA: TGTGCCAGCGAGGGGGCTTTTACGTACGAGCAGTACTTC; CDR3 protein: CASEGAFTYEQYF
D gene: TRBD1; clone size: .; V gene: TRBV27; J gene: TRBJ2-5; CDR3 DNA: TGTGCCAGCAGCCGGGACAGAGAAGAGACCCAGTACTTC; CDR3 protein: CASSRDREETQYF
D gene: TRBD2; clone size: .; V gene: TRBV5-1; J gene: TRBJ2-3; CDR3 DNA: TGCGCCAGCAGCCGAGGGGCGGGAGGGCCGGATACGCAGTATTTT; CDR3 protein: CASSRGAGGPDTQYF
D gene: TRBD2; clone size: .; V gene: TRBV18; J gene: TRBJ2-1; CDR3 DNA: TGTGCCAGCTCACTGAAGCTAGCGGGAGAAGTGGGCCACAATGAGCAGTTCTTC; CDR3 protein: CASSLKLAGEVGHNEQFF
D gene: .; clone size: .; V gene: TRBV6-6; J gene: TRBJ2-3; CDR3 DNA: TGTGCCAGCAGTTACGGCAGGTCTAGCACAGATACGCAGTATTTT; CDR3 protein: CASSYGRSSTDTQYF
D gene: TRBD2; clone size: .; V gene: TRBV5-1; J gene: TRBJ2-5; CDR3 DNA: TGCGCCAGCAGCTTGGCCCTAGCGGGAGGAGAGACCCAGTACTTC; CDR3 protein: CASSLALAGGETQYF
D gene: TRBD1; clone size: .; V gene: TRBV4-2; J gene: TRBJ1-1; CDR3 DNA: TGTGCCAGCAGCCAAGGGGACAGGGGGCTGAACACTGAAGCTTTCTTT; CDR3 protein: CASSQGDRGLNTEAFF
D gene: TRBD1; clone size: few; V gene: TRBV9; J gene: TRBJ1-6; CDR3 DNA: TGTGCCAGCAGCTTGGGACAGTATAATTCACCCCTCCACTTT; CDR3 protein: CASSLGQYNSPLHF
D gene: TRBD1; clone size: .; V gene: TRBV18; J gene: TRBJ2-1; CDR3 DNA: TGTGCCAGCTCACCTGATCCGGGACAGGGCTCCTACAATGAGCAGTTCTTC; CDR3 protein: CASSPDPGQGSYNEQFF
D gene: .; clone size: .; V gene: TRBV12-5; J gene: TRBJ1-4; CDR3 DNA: TGTGCTAGTGGTTTGGTACCCCCAGGGCTAGGTGAAAAACTGTTTTTT; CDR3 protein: CASGLVPPGLGEKLFF
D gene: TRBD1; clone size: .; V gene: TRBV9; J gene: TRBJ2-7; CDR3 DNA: TGTGCCAGCAGCGTCGCCGGACAGGGAAGGTACGAGCAGTACTTC; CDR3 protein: CASSVAGQGRYEQYF
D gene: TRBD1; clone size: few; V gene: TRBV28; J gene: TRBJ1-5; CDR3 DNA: TGTGCCAGCAGTCTTCTATTTGGGACAGGGGGCAGTCAGCCCCAGCATTTT; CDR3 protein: CASSLLFGTGGSQPQHF
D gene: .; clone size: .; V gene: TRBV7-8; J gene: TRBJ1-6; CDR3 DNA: TGTGCCAGCAGCCAGGGGTATTCACCCCTCCACTTT; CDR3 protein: CASSQGYSPLHF
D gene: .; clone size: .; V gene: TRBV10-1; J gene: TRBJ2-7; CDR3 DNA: TGCGCCAGCAGTGAGTCACGCAGCGCGGACTCCTACGAGCAGTACTTC; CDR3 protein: CASSESRSADSYEQYF
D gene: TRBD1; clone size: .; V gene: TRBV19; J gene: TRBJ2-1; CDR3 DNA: TGTGCCAGTAGACCCCCCGGGACAGGGTCCTACAATGAGCAGTTCTTC; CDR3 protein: CASRPPGTGSYNEQFF
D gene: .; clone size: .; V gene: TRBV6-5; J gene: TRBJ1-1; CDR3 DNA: TGTGCCAGCAGTTACTCGAGACAGGCGAACACTGAAGCTTTCTTT; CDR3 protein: CASSYSRQANTEAFF
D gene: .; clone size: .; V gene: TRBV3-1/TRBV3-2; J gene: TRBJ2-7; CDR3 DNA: TGTGCCAGCAGCCAACTACAGGGGGGGGAGCAGTACTTC; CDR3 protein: CASSQLQGGEQYF
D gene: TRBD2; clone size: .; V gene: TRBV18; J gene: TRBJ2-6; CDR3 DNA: TGTGCCAGCTCACCGAACGGGGGAGGGCACTCTGGGGCCAACGTCCTGACTTTC; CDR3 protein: CASSPNGGGHSGANVLTF
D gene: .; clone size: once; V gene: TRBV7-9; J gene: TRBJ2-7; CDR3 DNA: TGTGCCAGCAGCTTAGCGGGAGTTTACGAGCAGTACTTC; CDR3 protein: CASSLAGVYEQYF
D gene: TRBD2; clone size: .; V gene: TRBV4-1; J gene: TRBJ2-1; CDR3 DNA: TGCGCCAGCAGCCAAGCCCTACTAGCGGGAGGGTACAATGAGCAGTTCTTC; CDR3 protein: CASSQALLAGGYNEQFF
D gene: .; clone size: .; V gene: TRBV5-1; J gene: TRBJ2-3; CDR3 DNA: TGCGCCAGCAGCTTGGTTAGCAGCACAGATACGCAGTATTTT; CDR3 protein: CASSLVSSTDTQYF
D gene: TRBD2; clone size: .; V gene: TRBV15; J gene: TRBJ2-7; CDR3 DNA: TGTGCCACCAGGCCGGGACTAGCGGGAAACGAGCAGTACTTC; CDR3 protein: CATRPGLAGNEQYF
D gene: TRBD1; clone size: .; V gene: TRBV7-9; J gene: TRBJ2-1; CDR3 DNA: TGTGCCAGCAGCTTGTCGGGACAGGGGGCTAGCAATGAGCAGTTCTTC; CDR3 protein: CASSLSGQGASNEQFF
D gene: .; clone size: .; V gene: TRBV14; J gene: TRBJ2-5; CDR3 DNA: TGTGCCAGCGACTTTGGGCAGGGCGAGACCCAGTACTTC; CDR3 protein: CASDFGQGETQYF
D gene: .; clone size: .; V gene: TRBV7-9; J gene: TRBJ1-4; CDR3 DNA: TGTGCCAGCAGCTTAGACACAGGTTTTAATGAAAAACTGTTTTTT; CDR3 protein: CASSLDTGFNEKLFF
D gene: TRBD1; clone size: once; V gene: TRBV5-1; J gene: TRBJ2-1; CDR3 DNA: TGCGCCAGCGGACAGGGATCCTACAATGAGCAGTTCTTC; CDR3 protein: CASGQGSYNEQFF
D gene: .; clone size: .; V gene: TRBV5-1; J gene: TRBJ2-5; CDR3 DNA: TGCGCCAGCAGCTCCTCCCCTAGGAGGGAGACCCAGTACTTC; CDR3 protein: CASSSSPRRETQYF
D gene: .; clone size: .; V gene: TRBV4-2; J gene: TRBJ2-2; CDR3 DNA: TGTGCCAGCAGCCAAGATGTAGGGGGGGCCGGGGAGCTGTTTTTT; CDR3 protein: CASSQDVGGAGELFF
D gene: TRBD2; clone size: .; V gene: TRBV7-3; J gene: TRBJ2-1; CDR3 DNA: TGTGCCAGCAGCTTGGGACTAGCGGGTTCTAGCTCCTACAATGAGCAGTTCTTC; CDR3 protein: CASSLGLAGSSSYNEQFF
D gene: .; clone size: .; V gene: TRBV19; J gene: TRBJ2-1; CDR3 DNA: TGTGCCAGTAGTATTGAACAGTGGCAGGGCCCATTCTTC; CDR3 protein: CASSIEQWQGPFF
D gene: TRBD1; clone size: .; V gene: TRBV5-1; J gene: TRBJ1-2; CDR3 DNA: TGCGCCAGCAGCTCGGACGGGGACAGGGGCTACACCTTC; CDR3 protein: CASSSDGDRGYTF
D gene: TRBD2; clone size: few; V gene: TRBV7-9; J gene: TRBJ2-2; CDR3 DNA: TGTGCCAGCTTTAGCGGGAGGGCCCTCGCCGGGGAGCTGTTTTTT; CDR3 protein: CASFSGRALAGELFF
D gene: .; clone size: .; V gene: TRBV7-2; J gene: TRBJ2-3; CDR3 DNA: TGTGCCAGCAGCCGTACGGCGGGATACACAGATACGCAGTATTTT; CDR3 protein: CASSRTAGYTDTQYF
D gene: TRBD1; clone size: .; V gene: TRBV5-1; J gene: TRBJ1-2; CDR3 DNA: TGCGCCAGCAGCCAGGGGGCCGAGGGCTATGGCTACACCTTC; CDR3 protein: CASSQGAEGYGYTF
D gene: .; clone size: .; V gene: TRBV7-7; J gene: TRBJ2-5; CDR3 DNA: TGTGCCAGCAGCCCCTCGGGTGTTACCCAAGAGACCCAGTACTTC; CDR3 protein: CASSPSGVTQETQYF
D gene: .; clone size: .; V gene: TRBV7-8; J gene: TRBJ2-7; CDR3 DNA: TGTGCCAGCAGCGCACGGACTGGTACCTACTACGAGCAGTACTTC; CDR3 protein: CASSARTGTYYEQYF
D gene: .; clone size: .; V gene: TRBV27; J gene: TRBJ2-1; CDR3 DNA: TGTGCCAGCAGTTTCGCGGTCACCCACATGATTGAGCAGTTCTTC; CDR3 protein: CASSFAVTHMIEQFF
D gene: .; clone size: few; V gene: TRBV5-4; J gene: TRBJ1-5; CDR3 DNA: TGTGCCAGCAGCTTAGGGGGATACCCATCTCCCCAGCATTTT; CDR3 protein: CASSLGGYPSPQHF